The 4 T cell receptor beta chains in this list originate from one sample, sequenced in a study of response to subunit inactivated influenza vaccine. TCRdb analysed the RT-PCR reads with MiXCR anew, one entry per CDR3 protein. Of more than 400,000 distinct CDR3 sequences detected, under 8.5% appear once; the ten largest clones hold under 15%. This specimen was PBMCs from blood, taken roughly 24 months after vaccination. The receptors were sampled from a man between 45 and 75 years old who received an inactivated influenza vaccine.

This clonotype was picked up many times. V usage is TRBV7-9 and J usage is TRBJ2-4; possibly TRBD2 for D (5 bases). The CDR3 contains 13 residues. Trimming removed 8 bases at V and 3 bases at J, with 11 bases between. Per the germline V gene, CDR1 is SEHNR and CDR2 is FQNEAQ (reference sequence). The CDR3 loop is CASGRGGKNIQYF. In DNA form, the CDR3 reads TGTGCCAGCGGTCGGGGTGGCAAAAACATTCAGTACTTC.

This clonotype was observed a few times. The rearrangement joins TRBV29-1 to TRBJ1-5, with D unresolved. Deletions cut 6 bases from V and 0 bases from J, with 15 bases between. The CDR3 loop spans 15 amino acids. Germline V gene data show CDR1 as SQVTM and CDR2 as ANQGSEA. The CDR3 DNA sequence: TGCAGCGTGCGTATGACCTGGGATAGCAATCAGCCCCAGCATTTT. Amino acids: CSVRMTWDSNQPQHF.

This clonotype was counted between two and nine times. The chain carries TRBV9 and TRBJ2-3; D unresolved. V lost 2 bases and J lost 0, with 4 bases in between. The CDR3 consists of 13 residues. Germline lookup yields CDR1 SGDLS and CDR2 YYNGEE. The CDR3 reads CASSVKSTDTQYF. CDR3 nucleotides: TGTGCCAGCAGCGTTAAAAGCACAGATACGCAGTATTTT.

This clonotype occurred a few times. V and J are TRBV5-1 and TRBJ2-5, with D perhaps being TRBD1 or TRBD2 (5 bases each). The CDR3 is 15 amino acids. CDR1 SGHRS and CDR2 YFSETQ come from the germline V gene. V was shortened by 2 bases and J by 5 bases, with 16 bases between the two germline ends. For the CDR3, the DNA is TGCGCCAGCAGCTTAGGCCTGGGGGAAGGTGAGACCCAGTACTTC. As protein: CASSLGLGEGETQYF.